Sequencing of this T cell receptor (beta chain) was carried out in a study of shared clonotypes between healthy human individuals. Germline trimming cut 0 bases from V and 2 bases from J; bases unmatched to any gene: 8. CDR3 length: 17 amino acids. CDR1 is WSHSY and CDR2 is SAAADI in the germline V gene. The material for each subset, its genomic DNA, was split evenly across several immunoSEQ plates. Here immunoSEQ multiplex PCR was the method, and the copy in TCRdb shows in-frame clones only, minus some. The sample consists of just over 2,000,000 clones, about 95% of them appearing once. Sequencing was done on a sample of naive CD4+ T cells sorted from blood. As for subset: CD45RA+ positively selected. The J gene is TRBJ1-1, the V gene TRBV10-2; 8 bases are shared with TRBD1. The source of this sequence is a man in his late teens or twenties in good health. The CDR3 is CASSESEDRVVNTEAFF. Written as DNA, the CDR3 is TGCGCCAGCAGTGAGTCGGAGGACAGGGTAGTAAACACTGAAGCTTTCTTT.